Listed below are T cell receptor beta chains from one sample, sequenced in a study of T cell changes during pregnancy in multiple sclerosis. Clones were read by immunoSEQ multiplex PCR, and TCRdb kept only the in-frame ones, dropping some. Of 70,000 to 80,000 clones detected, about 88% appear once; the ten largest clones hold approximately 3.3%. The material sequenced was peripheral blood, taken before pregnancy. The source is a female donor with multiple sclerosis, enrolled in a pregnancy study. Both conserved end residues are trimmed from each CDR3. Fields, in order: V gene, J gene, CDR3 protein.

v_call: TRBV7-9
j_call: TRBJ2-7
cdr3_aa: ASSTRGGNEQY

v_call: TRBV14
j_call: TRBJ2-5
cdr3_aa: ASSQYRTGNSQRETQY

v_call: TRBV25-1
j_call: TRBJ2-1
cdr3_aa: ASGLAGGPFEQF

v_call: TRBV2
j_call: TRBJ2-7
cdr3_aa: ASMGLVIYEQY

v_call: TRBV10-3
j_call: TRBJ2-5
cdr3_aa: AISERGTDQETQY

v_call: TRBV2
j_call: TRBJ2-3
cdr3_aa: ASSEAARVKPDTQY

v_call: TRBV7-9
j_call: TRBJ1-2
cdr3_aa: ASSTHSSDSGYT

v_call: TRBV6-4
j_call: TRBJ1-2
cdr3_aa: ASSDWTSGGYT

v_call: TRBV29-1
j_call: TRBJ1-3
cdr3_aa: SVVQGADRNTIY

v_call: TRBV18
j_call: TRBJ1-5
cdr3_aa: ASSHGRDQPQH

v_call: TRBV7-3
j_call: TRBJ2-2
cdr3_aa: ASSYGGGRTGELF

v_call: TRBV9
j_call: TRBJ2-7
cdr3_aa: ASSPGEGKRNEQY

v_call: TRBV6-1
j_call: TRBJ2-7
cdr3_aa: ASSEFSSGDTIRY

v_call: TRBV7-9
j_call: TRBJ2-2
cdr3_aa: ASSSQGATGELF

v_call: TRBV29-1
j_call: TRBJ2-7
cdr3_aa: SVLQGRYSYEQY

v_call: TRBV6-6
j_call: TRBJ1-2
cdr3_aa: ATKTVPNYGYT

v_call: TRBV5-1
j_call: TRBJ2-7
cdr3_aa: ASSFWPPYRVEEQY

v_call: TRBV11-2
j_call: TRBJ1-5
cdr3_aa: ASSAGQGYQPQH

v_call: TRBV7-9
j_call: TRBJ1-1
cdr3_aa: ASRPGHTNTEAF

v_call: TRBV28
j_call: TRBJ1-2
cdr3_aa: ASSPPSDINYGYT

v_call: TRBV6-1
j_call: TRBJ2-7
cdr3_aa: ASSGGSPLYEQY

v_call: TRBV19
j_call: TRBJ2-3
cdr3_aa: ASTTLAPGTDTQY

v_call: TRBV7-7
j_call: TRBJ2-1
cdr3_aa: ASSLAGGTGGFNEQF

v_call: TRBV28
j_call: TRBJ1-2
cdr3_aa: ASSSGTGGVSNYGYT

v_call: TRBV19
j_call: TRBJ2-1
cdr3_aa: ASASRGGAWDNEQF

v_call: TRBV7-2
j_call: TRBJ1-2
cdr3_aa: ASSLDTGTYGYT

v_call: TRBV2
j_call: TRBJ1-6
cdr3_aa: ASSEGGDYNSPLH

v_call: TRBV5-8
j_call: TRBJ2-1
cdr3_aa: ASSLGYRAREQF

v_call: TRBV13
j_call: TRBJ1-1
cdr3_aa: ASSLIREAF

v_call: TRBV27
j_call: TRBJ2-7
cdr3_aa: ASSPYYEQY

v_call: TRBV2
j_call: TRBJ1-5
cdr3_aa: ASSDPGITVNQPQH

v_call: TRBV5-1
j_call: TRBJ1-2
cdr3_aa: ASSWGTGPSYGYT

v_call: TRBV7-8
j_call: TRBJ2-7
cdr3_aa: ASSYGIRSYEQY

v_call: TRBV7-9
j_call: TRBJ1-2
cdr3_aa: ASSLADSYYGYT

v_call: TRBV5-1
j_call: TRBJ1-1
cdr3_aa: ASSPFGSIEAF

v_call: TRBV29-1
j_call: TRBJ2-1
cdr3_aa: SAGTSGSYNEQF

v_call: TRBV6-1
j_call: TRBJ2-5
cdr3_aa: ASTRGKETQY

v_call: TRBV30
j_call: TRBJ1-1
cdr3_aa: AWTKSLTPGEGTEAF

v_call: TRBV5-1
j_call: TRBJ2-2
cdr3_aa: ASSVRTGELF

v_call: TRBV5-4
j_call: TRBJ2-3
cdr3_aa: ASSLSSGSADTQY

v_call: TRBV27
j_call: TRBJ1-2
cdr3_aa: ASSPLKGENYGYT

v_call: TRBV27
j_call: TRBJ1-1
cdr3_aa: ASSLFRNTEAF

v_call: TRBV30
j_call: TRBJ1-1
cdr3_aa: AWTAEQGTEAF

v_call: TRBV30
j_call: TRBJ2-3
cdr3_aa: AWGQGADTQY